This is a list of T cell receptor beta chains from one sample in a study of cytotoxic CD8 clonotypes in ibrutinib-treated CLL. The method was immunoSEQ multiplex PCR; TCRdb's version includes in-frame clones alone and lacks a portion of them. The sample yields almost 250,000 clones, roughly 70% seen once. Sequenced material: PBMCs, taken after 24 months of ibrutinib treatment. Every receptor here comes from a human donor with chronic lymphocytic leukemia. The CDR3 runs from the conserved cysteine through the conserved F or W. D genes are given only for firm matches. Part of the rows lack a size; the others show once, few, many or a class for expanded clones.

d_call | j_call | clone_size | v_call | cdr3_length | cdr3_nt | cdr3_aa
. | TRBJ2-1 | . | TRBV12-5 | 12 | TGTGCTAGTGGTAAGAATCCAAATGAGCAGTTCTTC | CASGKNPNEQFF
. | TRBJ1-1 | . | TRBV5-1 | 14 | TGCGCCAGCAGCTTTGACAGGATAACCACTGAAGCTTTCTTT | CASSFDRITTEAFF
TRBD1 | TRBJ1-2 | once | TRBV28 | 14 | TGTGCCAGCAGCCTACAGGGGGTCATCTATGGCTACACCTTC | CASSLQGVIYGYTF
. | TRBJ2-5 | . | TRBV25-1 | 15 | TGTGCCAGCAGTGAATATGAGGACATCAGGGAGACCCAGTACTTC | CASSEYEDIRETQYF
. | TRBJ2-1 | . | TRBV16 | 15 | TGTGCCAGCAGCCACGCAGACTCCACCTACAATGAGCAGTTCTTC | CASSHADSTYNEQFF
. | TRBJ2-7 | . | TRBV28 | 18 | TGTGCCAGCATCCCGTATGGGTGGGGTCGCGACAGCTCCTACGAGCAGTACTTC | CASIPYGWGRDSSYEQYF
. | TRBJ1-5 | . | TRBV10-1 | 19 | TGCGCCAGCAGTGAGTCGAAGGAGGCCTGGACTATCCGCAATCAGCCCCAGCATTTT | CASSESKEAWTIRNQPQHF
TRBD1 | TRBJ2-5 | . | TRBV5-1 | 15 | TGCGCCAGCAGCCCGACAGGGGGCTTAGGGGAGACCCAGTACTTC | CASSPTGGLGETQYF
TRBD1 | TRBJ1-1 | few | TRBV9 | 14 | TGTGCCAGCAGCGTAGGGACAGGGTACACTGAAGCTTTCTTT | CASSVGTGYTEAFF
TRBD2 | TRBJ2-7 | . | TRBV9 | 15 | TGTGCCAGCAGCGTAGGGCTAGCGGGGACCTACGAGCAGTACTTC | CASSVGLAGTYEQYF
. | TRBJ1-2 | few | TRBV28 | 15 | TGTGCCAGCAGTCTAGGGGCAGCCGGGGACTATGGCTACACCTTC | CASSLGAAGDYGYTF
TRBD1 | TRBJ1-4 | . | TRBV6-7 | 15 | TGTGCCAGCAGTTACTCGACAGGGGTTAATGAAAAACTGTTTTTT | CASSYSTGVNEKLFF
TRBD1 | TRBJ1-3 | . | TRBV18 | 18 | TGTGCCAGCTCACCCGGACTGCAGGGGGTCCTCTCTGGAAACACCATATATTTT | CASSPGLQGVLSGNTIYF
TRBD2 | TRBJ2-2 | once | TRBV7-3 | 13 | TGTGCCAGCAGGTTACTAGCGTCCGGGGAGCTGTTTTTT | CASRLLASGELFF
. | TRBJ1-3 | . | TRBV19 | 14 | TGTGCCAGTAACGACTGGAGCTCTGGAAACACCATATATTTT | CASNDWSSGNTIYF
. | TRBJ2-7 | . | TRBV7-9 | 14 | TGTGCCAGCAGCATCCCCGGGACTGCCCACGAGCAGTACTTC | CASSIPGTAHEQYF
. | TRBJ1-2 | few | TRBV9 | 13 | TGTGCCAGCAGCGTTTGGGAGATTGGTGGCTACACCTTC | CASSVWEIGGYTF
TRBD2 | TRBJ2-3 | . | TRBV9 | 14 | TGTGCCAGCGGGCTAGCGGGAGGAACAGATACGCAGTATTTT | CASGLAGGTDTQYF
. | TRBJ1-1 | few | TRBV13 | 16 | TGTGCCAGCAGCTTAGCCCTCCTCGGACAACTCACTGAAGCTTTCTTT | CASSLALLGQLTEAFF
. | TRBJ1-2 | . | TRBV25-1 | 13 | TGTGCCAGTAGCTTACGCTACAACTATGGCTACACCTTC | CASSLRYNYGYTF
TRBD1 | TRBJ1-1 | . | TRBV11-2 | 15 | TGTGCCAGCAGCTTGGTAGGGGGCAGGGACACTGAAGCTTTCTTT | CASSLVGGRDTEAFF
TRBD2 | TRBJ2-5 | . | TRBV6-5 | 15 | TGTGCCAGCAGTACGTTTAGCGGGAGGGGTGAGACCCAGTACTTC | CASSTFSGRGETQYF